The sequence of this T cell receptor beta chain was determined in a study of regulatory T cells in long-lasting Graves disease. Construction of the TCR beta libraries employed iRepertoire HTBI primers in conjunction with Arm-PCR of CDR3 regions. TCRdb used MiXCR to reprocess the multiplex PCR reads, holding one entry per CDR3 protein. The repertoire holds a few hundred thousand distinct CDR3 sequences, with about 22% as singletons. The time point is: persistent/refractory GD, antithyroid drugs over 5 years with positive TRAb. The TCR library was made from RNA that had been extracted from PBMCs in TRIzol. All patients originated from an endocrinology department located in Xi'an, China. There are a few counts of this clonotype. Unmatched junction bases numbered 9, after V lost 4 bases and J lost 3 bases. The CDR3 totals 16 residues. Germline V lookup: CDR1 SGHRS, CDR2 YFSETQ.

The TCR comes from a female donor with Graves disease. V is TRBV5-1 and J is TRBJ1-1; 10 nucleotides agree with TRBD1. The sample in question was peripheral blood mononuclear cells (PBMCs), obtained when the disease was refractory, from a patient treated with antithyroid drugs. The DNA of the CDR3 is TGCGCCAGCAGCCGAAGGACAGGGGGGAGATACACTGAAGCTTTCTTT. Residues: CASSRRTGGRYTEAFF.